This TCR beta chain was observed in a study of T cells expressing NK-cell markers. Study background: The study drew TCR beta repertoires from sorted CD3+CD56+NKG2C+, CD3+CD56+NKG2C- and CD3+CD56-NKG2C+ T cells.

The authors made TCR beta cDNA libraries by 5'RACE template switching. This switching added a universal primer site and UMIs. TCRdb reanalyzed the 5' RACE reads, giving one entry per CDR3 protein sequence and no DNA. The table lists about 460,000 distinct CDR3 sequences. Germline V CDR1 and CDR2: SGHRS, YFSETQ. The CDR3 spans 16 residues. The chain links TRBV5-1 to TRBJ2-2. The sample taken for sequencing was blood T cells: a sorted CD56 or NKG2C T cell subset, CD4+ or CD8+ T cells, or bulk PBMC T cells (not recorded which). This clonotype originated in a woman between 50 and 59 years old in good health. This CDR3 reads CASSLRSSGNTGELFF.